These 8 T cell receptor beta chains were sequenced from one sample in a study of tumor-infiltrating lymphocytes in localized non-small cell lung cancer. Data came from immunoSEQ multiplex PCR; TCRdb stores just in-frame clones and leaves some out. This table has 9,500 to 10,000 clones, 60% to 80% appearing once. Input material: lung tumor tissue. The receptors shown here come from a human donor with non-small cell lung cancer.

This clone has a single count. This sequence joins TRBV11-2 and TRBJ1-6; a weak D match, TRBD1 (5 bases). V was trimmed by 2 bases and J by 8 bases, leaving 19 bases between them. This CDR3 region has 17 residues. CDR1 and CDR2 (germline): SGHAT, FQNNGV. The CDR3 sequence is CASSLRSRRQSHSPLHF. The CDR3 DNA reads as TGTGCCAGCAGCTTAAGGTCTCGGCGACAGTCTCATTCACCCCTCCACTTT.

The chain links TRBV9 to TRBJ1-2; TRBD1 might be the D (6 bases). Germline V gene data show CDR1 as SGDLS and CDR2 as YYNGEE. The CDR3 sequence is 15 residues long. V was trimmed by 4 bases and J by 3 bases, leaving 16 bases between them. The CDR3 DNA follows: TGTGCCAGCAGCCCAGCGGCAGGGGCACACTATGGCTACACCTTC. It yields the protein CASSPAAGAHYGYTF.

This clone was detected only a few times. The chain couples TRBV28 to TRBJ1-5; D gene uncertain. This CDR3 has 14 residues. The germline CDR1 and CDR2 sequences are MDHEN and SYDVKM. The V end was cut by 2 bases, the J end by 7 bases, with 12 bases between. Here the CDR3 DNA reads TGTGCCAGCAGTTTAGCGTCCTGGGAGCAGCCCCAGCATTTT. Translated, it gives CASSLASWEQPQHF.

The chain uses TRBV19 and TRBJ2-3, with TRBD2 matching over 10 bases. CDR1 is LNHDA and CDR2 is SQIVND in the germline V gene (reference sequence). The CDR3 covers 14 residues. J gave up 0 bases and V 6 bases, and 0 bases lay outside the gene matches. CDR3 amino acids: CASRLAGSTDTQYF. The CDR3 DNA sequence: TGTGCCAGTAGACTAGCGGGAAGCACAGATACGCAGTATTTT.

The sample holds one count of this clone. The CDR3: CASSLVGGNLEKLFF. The DNA for the CDR3 is TGCGCCAGCAGCTTGGTGGGGGGGAACCTTGAAAAACTGTTTTTT. J is TRBJ1-4 and V is TRBV5-1; tentatively, D is TRBD1 (5 bases). The CDR3 contains 15 residues. The germline gives CDR1 SGHRS, CDR2 YFSETQ. V dropped 0 bases and J dropped 7 bases, with 13 bases sitting between them.

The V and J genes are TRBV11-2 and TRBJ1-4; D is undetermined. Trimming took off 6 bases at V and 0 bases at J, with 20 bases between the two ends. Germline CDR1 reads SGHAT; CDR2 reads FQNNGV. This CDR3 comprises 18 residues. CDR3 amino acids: CASRFGRSSSSTNEKLFF. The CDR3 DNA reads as TGTGCCAGCAGATTTGGACGGAGCTCCTCCTCAACTAATGAAAAACTGTTTTTT.

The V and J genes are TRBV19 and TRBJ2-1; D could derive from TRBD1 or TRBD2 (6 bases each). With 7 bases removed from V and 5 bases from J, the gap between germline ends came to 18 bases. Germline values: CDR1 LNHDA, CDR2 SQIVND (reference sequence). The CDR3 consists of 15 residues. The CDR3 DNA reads TGTGCCAGTAAGGAAGGGGGAGGAGGCCACAATGAGCAGTTCTTC. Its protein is CASKEGGGGHNEQFF.

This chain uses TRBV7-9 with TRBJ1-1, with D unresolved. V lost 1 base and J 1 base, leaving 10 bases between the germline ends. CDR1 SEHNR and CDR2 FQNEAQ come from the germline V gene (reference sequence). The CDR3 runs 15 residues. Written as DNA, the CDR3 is TGTGCCAGCAGCTTAGGTATTGTGGGGAACACTGAAGCTTTCTTT. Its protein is CASSLGIVGNTEAFF. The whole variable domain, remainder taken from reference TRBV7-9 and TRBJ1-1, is DTGVSQNPRHKITKRGQNVTFRCDPISEHNRLYWYRQTLGQGPEFLTYFQNEAQLEKSRLLSDRFSAERPKGSFSTLEIQRTEQGDSAMYLCASSLGIVGNTEAFFGQGTRLTVV.